Each of the 28 T cell receptor beta chains below was sequenced from the same sample in a study of cytomegalovirus exposure and HLA in healthy donors. TCRdb's table, derived via immunoSEQ multiplex PCR, lists solely in-frame clones and lacks some. Seen here are 90,000 to 120,000 clones, approximately 94% observed once, and the top ten hold 0.67%. Material: PBMCs. The receptors were gathered from a woman in her late teens or twenties in good health and CMV-seronegative.

CDR3 coding DNA: TGCAGTGGCGACAGGGACTACGAGCAGTACTTC. Translating it yields CSGDRDYEQYF. This chain uses TRBV20-1 with TRBJ2-7, with TRBD1 matching 7 bases. Germline CDR1 reads DFQATT; CDR2 reads SNEGSKA (reference sequence). Unmatched junction bases numbered 3, after V lost 7 bases and J lost 3 bases. The CDR3 loop spans 11 amino acids.

V is TRBV4-1 and J is TRBJ1-3, with D maybe TRBD1 (6 bases). Trimming pared 0 bases from V and 3 bases from J, leaving 9 bases between. The V gene's germline CDR1 is MGHRA and CDR2 YSYEKL. The CDR3 is 15 residues long. The CDR3, as DNA: TGCGCCAGCAGCCAAGACAGGGGACGTGGAAACACCATATATTTT. Its translation is CASSQDRGRGNTIYF.

This chain joins TRBV2 and TRBJ1-5; D not certain. The length of the CDR3 is 16 residues. V was cut by 1 base and J by 2 bases, with 12 bases left in between. Germline CDR1 SNHLY, CDR2 FYNNEI. CDR3 sequence (DNA): TGTGCCAGCAGTGAAGTGGGCTCCAGACGCAATCAGCCCCAGCATTTT. It encodes CASSEVGSRRNQPQHF.

The V and J genes are TRBV27 and TRBJ1-5; the D gene is possibly TRBD1 (6 bases). Between the trimmed V and J ends, which lost 3 bases and 7 bases, there was a span of 10 bases. CDR1 is MNHEY and CDR2 is SMNVEV in the germline V gene (reference sequence). This CDR3 has 13 residues. The CDR3 DNA follows: TGTGCCAGCAGTTTGAGGGGACACCAGCCCCAGCATTTT. Its protein is CASSLRGHQPQHF.

This sequence joins TRBV7-2 and TRBJ1-2; a weak D match, TRBD1 (5 bases). Germline loops: CDR1 SGHTA, CDR2 FQGNSA. The CDR3 has 13 residues. The V gene lost 3 bases and the J gene lost 2 bases, with 7 bases spanning the gap. The CDR3, as DNA: TGTGCCAGCAGCTTTGGGGCCAACTATGGCTACACCTTC. It encodes CASSFGANYGYTF.

The chain carries TRBV6-6 and TRBJ2-1; 8 bases map to TRBD1. Trimming took 5 bases from V and 2 from J; bases not matched to a gene: 5. There are 15 residues in the CDR3. Germline V gene lookup returns CDR1 MNHNY and CDR2 SVGAGI (reference sequence). The CDR3 nucleotides read TGTGCCAGCAGTCTACAGGGGGGTCCCTACAATGAGCAGTTCTTC. It translates to CASSLQGGPYNEQFF.

The gene calls are TRBV7-9 and TRBJ2-1; TRBD1 matches 10 bases. Germline assignment: CDR1 SEHNR and CDR2 FQNEAQ (reference sequence). This CDR3 has 13 amino acids. V shed 5 bases, J shed 12 bases, and the junction held 7 bases outside the gene matches. The CDR3 bases are TGTGCCAGCAGCGCTAGACAGGGGGCAGGGCAGTTCTTC. It codes for CASSARQGAGQFF.

This chain links TRBV28 with TRBJ1-5; D gene ambiguous. Germline lookup yields CDR1 MDHEN and CDR2 SYDVKM. This CDR3 comprises 16 residues. V lost 2 bases and J lost 1, with 12 bases in between. The CDR3 coding sequence is TGTGCCAGCAGTTTACCGAGGGTACGGAGCAATCAGCCCCAGCATTTT. Translation: CASSLPRVRSNQPQHF.

The chain links TRBV5-8 to TRBJ1-5; D might be TRBD1 (6 bases). V dropped 6 bases and J dropped 4 bases, with 11 bases sitting between them. The CDR3 is 13 residues long. CDR1 SGHTS and CDR2 YDEGEE come from the germline V gene. The CDR3 nucleotides read TGTGCCAGCACCCCGAGGGGGAATCAGCCCCAGCATTTT. Translating gives CASTPRGNQPQHF.

J is TRBJ1-5 and V is TRBV19; 7 positions agree with TRBD1. V lost 6 bases and J lost 6; bases outside the gene matches: 11. The germline CDR1 and CDR2 sequences are LNHDA and SQIVND (reference sequence). The CDR3 length is 15 residues. This chain's CDR3 is CASSPGQWLAQPQHF. DNA of the CDR3: TGTGCCAGTAGCCCGGGACAGTGGCTGGCTCAGCCCCAGCATTTT.

V is TRBV12-5 and J is TRBJ2-1; 12 bases agree with TRBD2. The CDR3 sequence is 16 residues long. Germline CDR1 reads LGHNT; CDR2 reads FRNRAP. Trimming removed 5 bases from V and 7 bases from J; junction bases left unmatched: 9. The CDR3 bases are TGTGCTAGTGGTCCCCCGACTAGCGGGGGCAAAAATGAGCAGTTCTTC. It yields the protein CASGPPTSGGKNEQFF. Full variable domain (outside the CDR3, taken from reference TRBV12-5 and TRBJ2-1): DARVTQTPRHKVTEMGQEVTMRCQPILGHNTVFWYRQTMMQGLELLAYFRNRAPLDDSGMPKDRFSAEMPDATLATLKIQPSEPRDSAVYFCASGPPTSGGKNEQFFGPGTRLTVL.

This clone has a single count. CDR3 residues: CASRRTGGNSYGYTF. DNA of the CDR3: TGTGCCAGCAGACGGACAGGGGGCAACTCTTATGGCTACACCTTC. The chain recombines TRBV6-1 with TRBJ1-2; 11 bases are shared with TRBD1. The ends lost 6 bases at V and 5 bases at J; junction bases unmatched: 8. The CDR3 extends over 15 amino acids. The germline gives CDR1 MNHNS, CDR2 SASEGT.

The chain recombines TRBV7-9 with TRBJ2-1; D may be TRBD2 (5 bases). Trimming shortened V by 5 bases and J by 8 bases, and 16 bases separated the two germline ends. The CDR3 sequence is 14 residues long. CDR1 is SEHNR, CDR2 FQNEAQ, per germline (reference sequence). CDR3 sequence reads: CASSPWERPDEQFF. The CDR3 DNA reads as TGTGCCAGCAGCCCCTGGGAGAGGCCCGATGAGCAGTTCTTC.

The rearrangement links TRBV9 to TRBJ2-1; 10 bases are a match to TRBD1. The CDR3 has 16 residues. The ends lost 2 bases at V and 1 base at J; junction bases unmatched: 3. The V gene's germline CDR1 is SGDLS and CDR2 YYNGEE. CDR3 protein: CASSVGQGNSYNEQFF. For the CDR3, the DNA is TGTGCCAGCAGCGTGGGACAGGGGAATTCCTACAATGAGCAGTTCTTC.

This CDR3 is CASSWGGTQETQYF. CDR3 in DNA: TGTGCCAGCAGCTGGGGGGGAACACAAGAGACCCAGTACTTC. This sequence joins TRBV28 and TRBJ2-5; the match to TRBD2 covers 7 bases. Per germline, CDR1 MDHEN and CDR2 SYDVKM. V was pared by 6 bases and J by 2 bases, with 6 bases of the junction left unmatched. This CDR3 comprises 14 residues.

The chain combines TRBV7-9 with TRBJ1-2, with D unclear. The germline V and J ends were trimmed by 0 bases and 6 bases, with 17 bases remaining between them. Germline CDR1 reads SEHNR; CDR2 reads FQNEAQ (reference sequence). The CDR3 loop spans 16 amino acids. CDR3 amino acids: CASSLASGVGAHGYTF. The DNA of the CDR3 is TGTGCCAGCAGCTTAGCTAGCGGGGTTGGTGCTCATGGCTACACCTTC.

V is TRBV5-4 and J is TRBJ2-5, with 12 bases aligning to TRBD2. Germline values: CDR1 SGHNT, CDR2 YYREEE (reference sequence). V was clipped by 4 bases and J by 5 bases; unmatched bases: 6. The CDR3 runs 15 residues. The CDR3: CASSAKTSGGETQYF. DNA of the CDR3: TGTGCCAGCAGCGCCAAGACTAGCGGGGGTGAGACCCAGTACTTC.

The chain employs TRBV6-4 and TRBJ2-3; D ambiguous. Germline loops: CDR1 MRHNA, CDR2 SNTAGT. The ends were cut back, 0 bases at V and 4 bases at J, with 2 bases in the middle. This CDR3 comprises 12 residues. In DNA form, the CDR3 reads TGTGCCAGCAGTGACTCCTCAGATACGCAGTATTTT. It translates to CASSDSSDTQYF.

The chain has TRBV6-6 and TRBJ2-5, with 8 bases fitting TRBD2. J lost 3 bases, V lost 6 bases, and 12 bases had no gene match. Germline V CDR1 and CDR2: MNHNY, SVGAGI (reference sequence). CDR3 length: 16 amino acids. The CDR3 region is CASRPRGGGNEETQYF. CDR3 coding DNA: TGTGCCAGCAGGCCTCGGGGGGGTGGGAATGAAGAGACCCAGTACTTC.

The chain employs TRBV7-2 and TRBJ1-4; unclear D gene. V was trimmed by 1 base and J by 4 bases, leaving 7 bases between them. Germline lookup yields CDR1 SGHTA and CDR2 FQGNSA. The CDR3 consists of 14 residues. Here the CDR3 DNA reads TGTGCCAGCAGCTTAGACAGAATTAATGAAAAACTGTTTTTT. Amino acid sequence: CASSLDRINEKLFF.

The J gene is TRBJ2-5, the V gene TRBV5-1, with 7 bases that match TRBD1. CDR1 is SGHRS and CDR2 is YFSETQ in the germline V gene. Losses at the gene ends were 3 bases for V and 1 base for J; bases not matched to a gene: 6. The CDR3 covers 15 residues. In DNA, the CDR3 is TGCGCCAGCAGCTGGTTGACAGGGCTCCAAGAGACCCAGTACTTC. Translation gives CASSWLTGLQETQYF.

J is TRBJ2-7 and V is TRBV28; 9 nucleotides agree with TRBD1. The CDR3 covers 16 residues. Germline lookup yields CDR1 MDHEN and CDR2 SYDVKM. The V segment lost 2 bases and the J segment 4 bases; nucleotides outside the gene matches: 9. CDR3 coding DNA: TGTGCCAGCAGTTTAACGACCGACAGGGGGACGTACGAGCAGTACTTC. Protein sequence: CASSLTTDRGTYEQYF.

The chain carries TRBV6-1 and TRBJ2-1; weak D call: TRBD2 (6 bases). The V end lost 7 bases, the J end lost 7 bases, and 14 bases lay between the germline ends. CDR1 is MNHNS, CDR2 SASEGT, per germline. This CDR3 is 13 amino acids long. CDR3 sequence reads: CASIQAGRNEQFF. CDR3 DNA sequence: TGTGCCAGCATTCAGGCAGGGAGGAATGAGCAGTTCTTC.

The chain couples TRBV5-6 to TRBJ2-1; D gene unclear. Germline CDR1 is SGHDT and CDR2 is YYEEEE. CDR3 length equals 13 residues. Trimming took off 0 bases at V and 9 bases at J, with 10 bases between the two ends. CDR3 nucleotide sequence: TGTGCCAGCAGCTTGGACGTAGAGTTTGAGCAGTTCTTC. Protein sequence: CASSLDVEFEQFF.

The V and J genes are TRBV7-2 and TRBJ2-5, with 8 bases fitting TRBD1. Germline CDR1 and CDR2: SGHTA and FQGNSA. CDR3 length: 15 amino acids. The V gene end was trimmed by 5 bases and the J gene end by 4 bases; junction bases not matched to a gene: 9. CDR3 residues: CASSRGQGKGETQYF. The CDR3 DNA follows: TGTGCCAGCAGCAGAGGACAGGGAAAGGGAGAGACCCAGTACTTC.

The chain has TRBV28 and TRBJ2-4, with TRBD2 matching over 7 bases. Germline V gene lookup returns CDR1 MDHEN and CDR2 SYDVKM. This CDR3 comprises 15 residues. V was pared by 7 bases and J by 2 bases, with 8 bases of the junction left unmatched. In DNA, the CDR3 is TGTGCCAGCACGGGTCCGGGGGGTTCCAAAAACATTCAGTACTTC. It encodes CASTGPGGSKNIQYF.

The chain links TRBV4-1 to TRBJ2-7; D possibly corresponds to TRBD2 (5 bases). CDR1 and CDR2 from the germline V gene are MGHRA and YSYEKL. This CDR3 region has 15 residues. Trimming pared 1 base from V and 3 bases from J, leaving 13 bases between. CDR3 DNA: TGCGCCAGCAGCCAAGTCCTCGGGGAGTTCTACGAGCAGTACTTC. It is translated as CASSQVLGEFYEQYF.

This chain connects TRBV7-2 to TRBJ1-3; TRBD1 agrees at 9 bases. After removal of 5 bases from V and 3 bases from J, the junction contained 8 bases not matched to a gene. The CDR3 sequence is 16 residues long. CDR1 SGHTA and CDR2 FQGNSA come from the germline V gene. CDR3 region: CASSPDRGPRGNTIYF. The CDR3 nucleotides read TGTGCCAGCAGCCCGGACAGGGGCCCGCGTGGAAACACCATATATTTT.